The subject of this entry is one T cell receptor (beta chain). The entry originates in a study of blood T cell repertoires in COVID-19. This CDR3 spans 13 amino acids. Trimming cost V 1 base and J 5 bases, with 6 bases left between them. The V gene's germline CDR1 is SEHNR and CDR2 FQNEAQ (reference sequence). This table comes from immunoSEQ multiplex PCR, and its TCRdb copy is limited to in-frame clones, with some not included. The sample records around 130,000 clones, 86% being singletons. This TCR derives from a woman aged 50 to 60 who had recovered from COVID-19. The rearrangement uses TRBV7-9 and TRBJ2-1; the D is unclear. Sequencing was carried out using PBMCs or T cells enriched from blood (not recorded which). CDR3 in amino acids: CASSLEQNNEQFF. CDR3 coding DNA: TGTGCCAGCAGCTTAGAACAGAACAATGAGCAGTTCTTC.